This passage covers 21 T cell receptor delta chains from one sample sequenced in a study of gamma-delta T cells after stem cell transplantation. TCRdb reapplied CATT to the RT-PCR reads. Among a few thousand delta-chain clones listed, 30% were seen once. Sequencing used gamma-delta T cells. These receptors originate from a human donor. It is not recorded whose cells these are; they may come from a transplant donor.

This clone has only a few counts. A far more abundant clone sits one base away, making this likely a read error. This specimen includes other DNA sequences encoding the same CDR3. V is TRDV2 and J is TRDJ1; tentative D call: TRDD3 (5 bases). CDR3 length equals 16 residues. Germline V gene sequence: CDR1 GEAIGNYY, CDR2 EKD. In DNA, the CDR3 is TGTGCCTGCGACACCGTGGGGAGCTTGTACACCGATAAACTCATCTTT. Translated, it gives CACDTVGSLYTDKLIF.

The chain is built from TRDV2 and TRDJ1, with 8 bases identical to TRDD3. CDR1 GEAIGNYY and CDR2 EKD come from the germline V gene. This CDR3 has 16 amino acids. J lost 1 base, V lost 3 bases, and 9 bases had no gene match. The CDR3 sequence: CACDGLTGGSTDKLIF. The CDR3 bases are TGTGCCTGTGACGGCCTGACTGGGGGGTCCACCGATAAACTCATCTTT.

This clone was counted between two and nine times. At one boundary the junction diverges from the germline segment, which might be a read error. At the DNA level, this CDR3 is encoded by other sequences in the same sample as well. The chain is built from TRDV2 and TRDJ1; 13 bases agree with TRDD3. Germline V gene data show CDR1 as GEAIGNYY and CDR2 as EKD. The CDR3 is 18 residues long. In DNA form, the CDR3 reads TGTGCCTGTGACCACGTACTGGGGGATACGCGTAACACCGATAAGCTCATCTTT. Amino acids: CACDHVLGDTRNTDKLIF.

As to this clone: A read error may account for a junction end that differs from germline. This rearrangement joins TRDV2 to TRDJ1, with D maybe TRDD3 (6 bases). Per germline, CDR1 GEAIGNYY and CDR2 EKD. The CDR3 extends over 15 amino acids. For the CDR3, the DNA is TGTGCCTGTGGCACCGTGGGGGCCCAGAGGGGTAAACTCATCTTT. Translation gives CACGTVGAQRGKLIF.

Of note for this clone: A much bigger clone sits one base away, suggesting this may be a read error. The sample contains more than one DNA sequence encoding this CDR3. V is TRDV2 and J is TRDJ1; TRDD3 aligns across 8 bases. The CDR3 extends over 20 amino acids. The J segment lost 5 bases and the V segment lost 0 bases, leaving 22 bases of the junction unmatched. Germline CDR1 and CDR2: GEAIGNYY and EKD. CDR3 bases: TGTGCCTGTGACACCTTGAGGATGGGGGATCCCCTCGTACAGAGTGATAAACTCATCTTT. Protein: CACDTLRMGDPLVQSDKLIF.

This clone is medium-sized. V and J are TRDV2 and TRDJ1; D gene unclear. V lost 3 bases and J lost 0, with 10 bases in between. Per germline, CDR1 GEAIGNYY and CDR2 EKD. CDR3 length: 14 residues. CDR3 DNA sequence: TGTGCCTGTGACGCACTCAAGTACACCGATAAACTCATCTTT. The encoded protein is CACDALKYTDKLIF.

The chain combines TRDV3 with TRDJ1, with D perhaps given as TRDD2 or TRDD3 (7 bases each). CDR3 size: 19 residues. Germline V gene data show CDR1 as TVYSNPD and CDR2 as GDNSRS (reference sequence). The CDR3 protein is CALGASYPSWPLDDDKLIF. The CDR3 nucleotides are TGTGCTCTGGGGGCTTCCTATCCTAGCTGGCCCCTGGATGACGATAAACTCATCTTT.

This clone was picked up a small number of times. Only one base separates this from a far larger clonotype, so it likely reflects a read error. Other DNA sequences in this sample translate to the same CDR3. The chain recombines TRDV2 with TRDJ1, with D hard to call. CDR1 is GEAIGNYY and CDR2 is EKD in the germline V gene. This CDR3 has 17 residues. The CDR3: CACDTLGVGMREDKLIF. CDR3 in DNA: TGTGCCTGTGACACATTAGGGGTCGGAATGCGAGAAGATAAACTCATCTTC.

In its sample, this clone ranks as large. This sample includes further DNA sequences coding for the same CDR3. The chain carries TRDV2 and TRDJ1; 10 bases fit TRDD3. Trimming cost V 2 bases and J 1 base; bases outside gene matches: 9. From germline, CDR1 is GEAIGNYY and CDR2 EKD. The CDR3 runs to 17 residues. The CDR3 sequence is CACDKLGDLGLTDKLIF. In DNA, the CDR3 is TGTGCCTGTGACAAACTGGGGGATTTGGGTCTCACCGATAAACTCATCTTT.

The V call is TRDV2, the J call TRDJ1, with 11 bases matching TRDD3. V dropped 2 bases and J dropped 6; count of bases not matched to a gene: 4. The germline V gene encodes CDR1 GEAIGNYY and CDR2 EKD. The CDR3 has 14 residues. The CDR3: CACDNLGDTHKLIF. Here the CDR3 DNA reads TGTGCCTGTGACAATCTGGGGGATACCCATAAACTCATCTTT.

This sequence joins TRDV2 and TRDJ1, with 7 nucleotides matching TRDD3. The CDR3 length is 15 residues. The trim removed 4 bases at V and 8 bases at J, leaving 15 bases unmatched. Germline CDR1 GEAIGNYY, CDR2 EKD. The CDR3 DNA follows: TGTGCCTGTGATCGCCTGGGGGGGACAATCCCCAAACTCATCTTT. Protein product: CACDRLGGTIPKLIF.

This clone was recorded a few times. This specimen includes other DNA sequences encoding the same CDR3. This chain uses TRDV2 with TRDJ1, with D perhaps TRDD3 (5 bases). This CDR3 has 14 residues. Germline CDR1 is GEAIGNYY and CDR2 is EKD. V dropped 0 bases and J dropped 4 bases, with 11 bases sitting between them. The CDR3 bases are TGTGCCTGTGACACCGTCGGGGGCAGCGATAAACTCATCTTT. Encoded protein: CACDTVGGSDKLIF.

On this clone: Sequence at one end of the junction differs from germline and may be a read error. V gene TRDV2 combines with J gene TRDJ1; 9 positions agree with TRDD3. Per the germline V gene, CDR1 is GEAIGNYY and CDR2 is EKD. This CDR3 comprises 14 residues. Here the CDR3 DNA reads TGTGCCTGGGACAATCTGGGGGATACCGATAAACTCATCTTT. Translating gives CAWDNLGDTDKLIF.

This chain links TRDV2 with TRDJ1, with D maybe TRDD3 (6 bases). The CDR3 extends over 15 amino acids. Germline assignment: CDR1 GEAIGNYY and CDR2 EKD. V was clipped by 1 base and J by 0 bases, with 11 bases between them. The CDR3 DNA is TGTGCCTGTGACACGCTGGGGCCCGACACCGATAAACTCATCTTT. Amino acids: CACDTLGPDTDKLIF.

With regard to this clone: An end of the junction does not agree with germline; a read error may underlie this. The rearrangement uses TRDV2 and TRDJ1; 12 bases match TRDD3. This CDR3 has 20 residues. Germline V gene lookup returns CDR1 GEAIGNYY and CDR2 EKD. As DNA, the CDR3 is TGTGCCTGTGACACGATTGGAGTACTGGGGGATACCGAGAGGACCGATACACTCATCTTT. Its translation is CACDTIGVLGDTERTDTLIF.

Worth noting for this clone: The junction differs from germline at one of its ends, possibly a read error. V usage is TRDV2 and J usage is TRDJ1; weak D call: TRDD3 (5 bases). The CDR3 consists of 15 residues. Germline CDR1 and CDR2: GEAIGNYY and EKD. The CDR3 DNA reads TGTGCCTGTGACACCGTCGGGGGCAGGGCCGATAACCTCATCTTT. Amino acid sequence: CACDTVGGRADNLIF.

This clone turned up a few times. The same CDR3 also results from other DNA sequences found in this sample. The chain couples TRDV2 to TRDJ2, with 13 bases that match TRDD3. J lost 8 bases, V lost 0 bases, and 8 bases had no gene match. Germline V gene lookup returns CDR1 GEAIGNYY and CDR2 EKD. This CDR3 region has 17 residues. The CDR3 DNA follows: TGTGCCTGTGACACCCTCACTGGGGGATACGGGGCCGCACAACTCTTCTTT. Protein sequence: CACDTLTGGYGAAQLFF.

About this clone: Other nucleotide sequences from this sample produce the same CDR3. Here the CDR3 DNA reads TGTGCCTGTGACCCGTTGGGGGATACCGATAAACTCATCTTT. The encoded protein is CACDPLGDTDKLIF. V is TRDV2 and J is TRDJ1; 8 nucleotides agree with TRDD3. The CDR3 spans 14 residues. The junction had 4 bases not matched to a gene; V was cut back by 3 bases and J by 2 bases. Germline CDR1 reads GEAIGNYY; CDR2 reads EKD.

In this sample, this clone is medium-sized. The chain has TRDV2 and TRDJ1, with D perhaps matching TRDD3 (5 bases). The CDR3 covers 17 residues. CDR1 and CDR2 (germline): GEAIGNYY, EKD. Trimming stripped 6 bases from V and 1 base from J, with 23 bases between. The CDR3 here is CACKGVGSNPVTDKLIF. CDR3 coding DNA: TGTGCCTGTAAAGGGGTGGGGAGCAATCCCGTCACCGATAAACTCATCTTT.

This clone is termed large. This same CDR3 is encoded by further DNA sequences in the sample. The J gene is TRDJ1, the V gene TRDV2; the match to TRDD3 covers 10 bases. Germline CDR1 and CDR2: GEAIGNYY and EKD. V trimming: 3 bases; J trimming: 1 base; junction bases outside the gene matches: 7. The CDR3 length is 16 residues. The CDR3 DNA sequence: TGTGCCTGTGACGACCTACTGGGGGATGCCACCGATAAACTCATCTTT. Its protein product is CACDDLLGDATDKLIF.

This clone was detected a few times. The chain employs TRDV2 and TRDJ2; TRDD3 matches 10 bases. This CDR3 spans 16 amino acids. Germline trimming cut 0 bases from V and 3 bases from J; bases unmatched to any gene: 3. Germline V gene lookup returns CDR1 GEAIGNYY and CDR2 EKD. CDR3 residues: CACDTLGDRMTAQLFF. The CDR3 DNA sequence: TGTGCCTGTGACACCCTGGGGGATAGGATGACAGCACAACTCTTCTTT.